The 27 T cell receptor beta chains below were found in one sample sequenced in a study of identical twins. TCRdb processed the 5' RACE reads anew with MiXCR; each CDR3 protein has one entry. In the table there are 1.5 million or so distinct CDR3 sequences, about 32% of which are singletons. The sequencing input was cord blood. The receptors derive from a newborn girl in good health.

This clonotype was observed a handful of times. This chain connects TRBV9 to TRBJ1-6; possibly TRBD1 for D (5 bases). With 4 bases removed from V and 7 bases from J, the gap between germline ends came to 12 bases. CDR1 and CDR2 (germline): SGDLS, YYNGEE. The CDR3 is made up of 14 amino acids. The DNA of the CDR3 is TGTGCCAGCAGCTTCCGGGACTTAAATTCACCCCTCCACTTT. Encoded protein: CASSFRDLNSPLHF.

V is TRBV29-1 and J is TRBJ2-1, with TRBD2 matching 12 bases. Per the germline V gene, CDR1 is SQVTM and CDR2 is ANQGSEA. This CDR3 has 18 amino acids. The J segment lost 4 bases and the V segment lost 1 base, leaving 11 bases of the junction unmatched. CDR3 region: CSVEGTSGISGPYNEQFF. The CDR3 coding sequence is TGCAGCGTTGAAGGGACTAGCGGGATATCAGGCCCATACAATGAGCAGTTCTTC.

The chain has TRBV10-1 and TRBJ2-3; the match to TRBD2 covers 7 bases. The CDR3 sequence is 12 residues long. V lost 11 bases to trimming and J lost 4 bases; unmatched junction nucleotides: 6. Germline-derived CDR1 and CDR2 are WNHNN and SYGVQD (reference sequence). The CDR3: CAGKRGPDTQYF. The CDR3 nucleotides read TGCGCCGGCAAGCGGGGACCAGATACGCAGTATTTT.

This clonotype was detected only a few times. J is TRBJ1-5 and V is TRBV27; D uncertain. Germline CDR1 MNHEY, CDR2 SMNVEV (reference sequence). Trimming left V 2 bases short and J 0 bases short, with 17 bases between. The CDR3 has 18 amino acids. The CDR3 spells CASSLNSLQLPSNQPQHF. CDR3 bases: TGTGCCAGCAGTTTAAACAGTTTACAGCTGCCTAGCAATCAGCCCCAGCATTTT.

This clonotype has just a few counts. V gene TRBV20-1 combines with J gene TRBJ2-5; D possibly uses TRBD1 or TRBD2 (5 bases each). The V end lost 6 bases, the J end lost 4 bases, and 18 bases lay between the germline ends. Per germline, CDR1 DFQATT and CDR2 SNEGSKA (reference sequence). There are 14 residues in the CDR3. The DNA for the CDR3 is TGCAGTGCCGAATACCGGGACGCCACAGAGACCCAGTACTTC. It specifies CSAEYRDATETQYF.

This chain joins TRBV12-3 or TRBV12-4 and TRBJ1-4; TRBD1 is a possible D gene (5 bases). Trimming left V 3 bases short and J 12 bases short, with 23 bases between. The CDR3 has 16 residues. CDR3 sequence (DNA): TGTGCCAGCAGTTTCCTCCCGAGGGGCCCGCCCGGGGAACTGTTTTTT. This translates into CASSFLPRGPPGELFF.

The rearrangement uses TRBV7-9 and TRBJ2-7, with 12 bases fitting TRBD2. Trimming cost V 5 bases and J 3 bases; bases outside gene matches: 17. This CDR3 is built from 19 residues. CDR1 is SEHNR, CDR2 FQNEAQ, per germline (reference sequence). The CDR3 coding sequence is TGTGCCAGCAGCAACCCGCGCGCTAGCGGGAGGGCCGGTGTCTACGAGCAGTACTTC. Its translation is CASSNPRASGRAGVYEQYF.

This chain uses TRBV4-2 with TRBJ2-3; tentative D call: TRBD1 (6 bases). The CDR3 has 17 amino acids. Trimming shortened V by 5 bases and J by 1 base, and 19 bases separated the two germline ends. The germline gives CDR1 LGHNA, CDR2 YNFKEQ. CDR3 DNA sequence: TGTGCCAGCAGCTTACGGCCAGGGGTTGGGGGCACAGATACGCAGTATTTT. This sequence encodes CASSLRPGVGGTDTQYF.

In nucleotides, the CDR3 is TGTGCCAGCAGGCACGGACTAGCGGGGGGCCACAATGAGCAGTTCTTC. Its protein is CASRHGLAGGHNEQFF. The chain joins TRBV5-6 to TRBJ2-1; 14 nucleotides align to TRBD2. The length of the CDR3 is 16 residues. CDR1 is SGHDT, CDR2 YYEEEE, per germline. Losses at the gene ends were 5 bases for V and 5 bases for J; bases not matched to a gene: 6. The variable domain in full, with the rest retrieved from reference TRBV5-6 and TRBJ2-1, is DAGVTQSPTHLIKTRGQQVTLRCSPKSGHDTVSWYQQALGQGPQFIFQYYEEEERQRGNFPDRFSGHQFPNYSSELNVNALLLGDSALYLCASRHGLAGGHNEQFFGPGTRLTVL.

This clonotype was seen a handful of times. This chain links TRBV2 with TRBJ2-1; D not certain. The CDR3 is 11 amino acids. Germline CDR1 reads SNHLY; CDR2 reads FYNNEI. V was trimmed by 0 bases and J by 12 bases, leaving 6 bases between them. Written as DNA, the CDR3 is TGTGCCAGCAGTGAAGCGTCGGGGCAGTTCTTC. Its protein is CASSEASGQFF.

The rearrangement joins TRBV29-1 to TRBJ1-1, with a possible D match to TRBD1 (6 bases). The V gene's germline CDR1 is SQVTM and CDR2 ANQGSEA. This CDR3 has 14 residues. V was clipped by 4 bases and J by 2 bases, with 14 bases between them. CDR3 sequence: CSVVGGLVNTEAFF. In DNA form, the CDR3 reads TGCAGCGTTGTTGGGGGGCTGGTTAACACTGAAGCTTTCTTT.

This clonotype appeared a few times. This rearrangement joins TRBV11-2 to TRBJ2-1; 11 bases line up with TRBD2. The CDR3 consists of 16 residues. Germline CDR1 is SGHAT and CDR2 is FQNNGV. The V gene end was trimmed by 1 base and the J gene end by 7 bases; junction bases not matched to a gene: 6. CDR3 loop: CASSLGSGGARNEQFF. The CDR3 region has the DNA TGTGCCAGCAGCTTAGGTAGCGGGGGGGCGCGAAATGAGCAGTTCTTC.

This clonotype appeared a few times. Sequence at one end of the junction differs from germline and may be a read error. The rearrangement joins TRBV10-3 to TRBJ1-2; TRBD1 matches 7 bases. Germline assignment: CDR1 ENHRY and CDR2 SYGVKD. The CDR3 runs to 13 residues. CDR3 residues: CATLPTGVYSYTF. The CDR3 bases are TGTGCCACCCTACCAACAGGGGTCTATAGCTACACCTTC.

This clonotype was observed at least ten times. This chain uses TRBV9 with TRBJ2-1; D uncertain. V shed 0 bases and J shed 0 bases, with 7 bases lying between them. The CDR3 covers 15 residues. The germline CDR1 and CDR2 sequences are SGDLS and YYNGEE. The CDR3 DNA sequence: TGTGCCAGCAGCGTAGGCGTAAGCTCCTACAATGAGCAGTTCTTC. Protein: CASSVGVSSYNEQFF.

This clonotype was recorded a few times. This rearrangement joins TRBV25-1 to TRBJ2-5; no clear D gene. This CDR3 region has 14 residues. With 8 bases removed from V and 4 bases from J, the gap between germline ends came to 17 bases. Germline V gives CDR1 MGHDK, CDR2 SYGVNS. CDR3 residues: CASRPRSPIETQYF. The CDR3 DNA reads as TGTGCCAGCCGACCCCGTAGCCCCATAGAGACCCAGTACTTC.

This sequence joins TRBV3-1 and TRBJ2-3; 7 nucleotides agree with TRBD2. The J segment lost 5 bases and the V segment lost 1 base, leaving 3 bases of the junction unmatched. This CDR3 contains 14 residues. Germline assignment: CDR1 LGHDT and CDR2 YNNKEL (reference sequence). In nucleotides, the CDR3 is TGTGCCAGCAGCCAAGGCGGGGGTGTAGATACGCAGTATTTT. As protein: CASSQGGGVDTQYF.

This clonotype was recorded a few times. This sequence joins TRBV20-1 and TRBJ2-3; TRBD2 agrees at 8 bases. The CDR3 is made up of 14 amino acids. Germline CDR1 DFQATT, CDR2 SNEGSKA (reference sequence). The CDR3 region has the DNA TGCAGGGCTGATCTAGCGGGCCCCACAGATACGCAGTATTTT. Translation: CRADLAGPTDTQYF.

A word on this clonotype: One end of the junction is discordant with germline, which a read error may explain. Written as DNA, the CDR3 is TGTGTCAGCAGGCCCGGGGGCAGGAACTATGGCTACACCTTC. Its translation: CVSRPGGRNYGYTF. This sequence joins TRBV7-9 and TRBJ1-2; D is possibly TRBD1 (6 bases). This CDR3 has 14 amino acids. Germline CDR1 is SEHNR and CDR2 is FQNEAQ (reference sequence).

This clonotype was seen more than once but under ten times. V gene TRBV18 combines with J gene TRBJ2-5; D gene unclear. The CDR3 has 14 residues. The V gene lost 3 bases and the J gene lost 11 bases, with 19 bases spanning the gap. CDR1 and CDR2 (germline): KGHSH, LQKENI. CDR3 loop: CASSPPGHPLRQYF. The CDR3 nucleotides are TGTGCCAGCTCACCTCCCGGGCACCCCCTAAGGCAGTACTTC. The full variable domain, with the rest looked up from reference TRBV18 and TRBJ2-5, is NAGVMQNPRHLVRRRGQEARLRCSPMKGHSHVYWYRQLPEEGLKFMVYLQKENIIDESGMPKERFSAEFPKEGPSILRIQQVVRGDSAAYFCASSPPGHPLRQYFGPGTRLLVL.

V is TRBV2 and J is TRBJ2-3, with unresolved D. V lost 9 bases and J lost 4, with 2 bases in between. CDR3 size: 9 residues. CDR1 is SNHLY and CDR2 is FYNNEI in the germline V gene. CDR3 nucleotide sequence: TGTGCCAGATCAGATACGCAGTATTTT. Protein product: CARSDTQYF.

This clonotype was found many times. CDR3 DNA sequence: TGTGCCAGCAGTTACCTGGGAGATGGGCAGTTCTTC. Translated, it gives CASSYLGDGQFF. The chain carries TRBV6-2 or TRBV6-3 and TRBJ2-1; D possibly corresponds to TRBD2 (5 bases). The CDR3 runs to 12 residues. Germline CDR1 and CDR2: MNHEY and SVGEGT. V lost 2 bases to trimming and J lost 12 bases, with 11 bases between them.

The rearrangement uses TRBV7-2 and TRBJ2-6, with a possible D match to TRBD1 (5 bases). From germline, CDR1 is SGHTA and CDR2 FQGNSA. The CDR3 is 16 residues long. The V end lost 5 bases, the J end lost 3 bases, and 14 bases lay between the germline ends. The CDR3 DNA reads TGTGCCAGCAGCCCACCCAGGGCCGGTGGGGCCAACGTCCTGACTTTC. Translated, it gives CASSPPRAGGANVLTF.

V is TRBV28 and J is TRBJ2-4; D may match TRBD1 or TRBD2 (7 bases each). This CDR3 comprises 13 residues. In germline, CDR1 is MDHEN, CDR2 SYDVKM. With 5 bases removed from V and 13 bases from J, the gap between germline ends came to 18 bases. CDR3 sequence (DNA): TGTGCCAGCAGTCCCGGGGGGACAGACAAGCAGTACTTC. It encodes CASSPGGTDKQYF.

This sequence joins TRBV7-2 and TRBJ1-5; 8 nucleotides match TRBD1. Germline V gene sequence: CDR1 SGHTA, CDR2 FQGNSA. CDR3 length: 15 amino acids. The junction had 7 bases not matched to a gene; V was cut back by 4 bases and J by 5 bases. In DNA form, the CDR3 reads TGTGCCAGCAGCTCCCGACAGGGGTGGGATCAGCCCCAGCATTTT. Translation: CASSSRQGWDQPQHF.

This sequence joins TRBV29-1 and TRBJ1-1; 11 bases fit TRBD1. This CDR3 region has 14 residues. Germline loops: CDR1 SQVTM, CDR2 ANQGSEA. Germline trimming cut 4 bases from V and 4 bases from J; bases unmatched to any gene: 5. CDR3 protein: CSVGGGTGGTEAFF. The CDR3 coding sequence is TGCAGCGTTGGAGGGGGGACAGGGGGCACTGAAGCTTTCTTT.

V and J are TRBV12-3 or TRBV12-4 and TRBJ1-2, with a weak D call TRBD1 (5 bases). The CDR3 is made up of 14 amino acids. V lost 6 bases to trimming and J lost 2 bases, with 13 bases between them. The CDR3 bases are TGTGCCAGCAGGGGACCGGACGGCAACTATGGCTACACCTTC. The encoded protein is CASRGPDGNYGYTF.

The chain is built from TRBV7-2 and TRBJ2-7, with D perhaps matching TRBD2 (6 bases). Germline V gene data show CDR1 as SGHTA and CDR2 as FQGNSA. The CDR3 covers 14 residues. V shed 7 bases and J shed 0 bases, with 13 bases lying between them. The CDR3 loop is CASMEGTHSYEQYF. The CDR3 DNA reads TGTGCCAGCATGGAGGGTACTCACTCCTACGAGCAGTACTTC.